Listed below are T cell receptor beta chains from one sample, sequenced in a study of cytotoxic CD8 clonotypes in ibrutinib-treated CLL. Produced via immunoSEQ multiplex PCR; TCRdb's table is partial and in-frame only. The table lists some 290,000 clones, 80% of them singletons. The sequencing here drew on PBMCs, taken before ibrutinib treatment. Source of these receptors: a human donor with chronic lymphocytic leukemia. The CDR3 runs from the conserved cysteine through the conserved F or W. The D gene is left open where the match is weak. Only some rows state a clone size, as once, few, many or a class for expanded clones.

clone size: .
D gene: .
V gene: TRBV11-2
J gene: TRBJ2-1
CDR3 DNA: TGTGCCAGCAGCCTGACTAGTTTGGGTGAGCAGTTCTTC
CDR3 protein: CASSLTSLGEQFF

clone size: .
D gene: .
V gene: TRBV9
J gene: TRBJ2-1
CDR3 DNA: TGTGCCAGCAGCACCGACGGGGGTTCCTACAATGAGCAGTTCTTC
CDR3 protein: CASSTDGGSYNEQFF

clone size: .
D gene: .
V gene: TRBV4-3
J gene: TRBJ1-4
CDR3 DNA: TGCGCCAGCAGCCAAGATCTGGCGCTCAATGAAAAACTGTTTTTT
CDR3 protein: CASSQDLALNEKLFF

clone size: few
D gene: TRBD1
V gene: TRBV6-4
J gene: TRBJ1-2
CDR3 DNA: TGTGCCAGCAGTGCCGATGGACAGGGGGCGGCGGGCTACACCTTC
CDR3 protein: CASSADGQGAAGYTF

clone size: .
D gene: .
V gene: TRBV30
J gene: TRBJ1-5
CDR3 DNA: TGTGCCTGGAGTGTAGGGGGATACAATCAGCCCCAGCATTTT
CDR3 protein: CAWSVGGYNQPQHF

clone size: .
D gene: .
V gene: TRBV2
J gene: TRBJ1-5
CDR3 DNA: TGTGCCAGCAGTGGACCGAATCAGCCCCAGCATTTT
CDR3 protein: CASSGPNQPQHF

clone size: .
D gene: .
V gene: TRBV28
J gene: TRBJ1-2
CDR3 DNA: TGTGCCAGCATGATTTCGGGGAGGGCTAACTATGGCTACACCTTC
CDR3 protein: CASMISGRANYGYTF

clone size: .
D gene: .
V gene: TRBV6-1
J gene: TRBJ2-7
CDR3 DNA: TGTGCCAGCAGTGTAGGGACACATTACGAGCAGTACTTC
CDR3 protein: CASSVGTHYEQYF

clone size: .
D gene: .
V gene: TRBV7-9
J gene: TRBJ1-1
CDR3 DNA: TGTGCCAGCACCCTAATCGATCTCACTGAAGCTTTCTTT
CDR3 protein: CASTLIDLTEAFF

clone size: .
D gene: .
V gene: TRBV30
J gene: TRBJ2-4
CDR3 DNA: TGTGCCTGGAACCCTAAGGGCAGGGAAAACATTCAGTACTTC
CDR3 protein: CAWNPKGRENIQYF

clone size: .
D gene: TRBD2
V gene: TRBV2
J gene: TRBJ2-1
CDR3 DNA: TGTGCCAGCAGTGGCTCGACTAGCGGGAGGGCCTACAATGAGCAGTTCTTC
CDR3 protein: CASSGSTSGRAYNEQFF

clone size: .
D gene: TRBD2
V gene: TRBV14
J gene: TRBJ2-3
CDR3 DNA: TGTGCCAGCAGCCAGGGGAGGGAATGGACAGATACGCAGTATTTT
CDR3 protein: CASSQGREWTDTQYF

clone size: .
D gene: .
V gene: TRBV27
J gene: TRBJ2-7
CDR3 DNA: TGTGCCAGCAGTTCGACAGCAGTATACCACGAGCAGTACTTC
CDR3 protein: CASSSTAVYHEQYF

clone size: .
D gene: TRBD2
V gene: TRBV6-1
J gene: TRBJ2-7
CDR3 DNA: TGTGCCAGCAGTGCTAGCGGGAAGAACTACGAGCAGTACTTC
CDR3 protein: CASSASGKNYEQYF

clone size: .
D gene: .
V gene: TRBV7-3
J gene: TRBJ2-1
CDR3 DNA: TGTGCCAGCAGCTCTCGTCGGAATGAGCAGTTCTTC
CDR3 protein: CASSSRRNEQFF

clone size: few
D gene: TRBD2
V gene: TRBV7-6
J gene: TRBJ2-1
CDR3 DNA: TGTGCCAGCAGTCAGGCGGGAGTAATCCGAGATGAGCAGTTCTTC
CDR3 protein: CASSQAGVIRDEQFF

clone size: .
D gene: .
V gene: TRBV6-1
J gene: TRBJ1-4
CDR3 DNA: TGTGCCACCGCGGGCAGGGGAACGGGGGAAAAACTGTTTTTT
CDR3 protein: CATAGRGTGEKLFF

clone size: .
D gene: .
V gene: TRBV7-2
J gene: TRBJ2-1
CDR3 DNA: TGTGCCAGCAGCTCCCAGGGGTTTTCCTACAATGAGCAGTTCTTC
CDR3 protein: CASSSQGFSYNEQFF

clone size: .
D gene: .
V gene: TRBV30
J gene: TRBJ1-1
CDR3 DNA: TGTGCCTGGAAAGGGGTGAACACTGAAGCTTTCTTT
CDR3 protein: CAWKGVNTEAFF

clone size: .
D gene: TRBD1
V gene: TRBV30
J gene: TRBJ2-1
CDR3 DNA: TGTGCCTGGACCGGACGGGACAGGGGCTACAATGAGCAGTTCTTC
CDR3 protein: CAWTGRDRGYNEQFF

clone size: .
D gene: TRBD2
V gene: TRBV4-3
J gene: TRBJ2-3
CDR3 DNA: TGCGCCAGCAGCCAAGATCTACTAGCGCCTACGCAGTATTTT
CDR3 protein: CASSQDLLAPTQYF

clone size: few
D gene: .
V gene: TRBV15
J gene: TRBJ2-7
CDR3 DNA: TGTGCCACCAGCAGAGCCTGGGACGAGCAGTACTTC
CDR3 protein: CATSRAWDEQYF

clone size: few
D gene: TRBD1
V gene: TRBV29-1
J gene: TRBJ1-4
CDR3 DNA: TGCAGCGTTGATTATGACAGGGTAGTTTTT
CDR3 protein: CSVDYDRVVF

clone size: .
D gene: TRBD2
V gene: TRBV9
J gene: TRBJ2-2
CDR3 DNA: TGTGCCAGCAGCGTTCTTGCGGGAGACACCGGGGAGCTGTTTTTT
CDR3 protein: CASSVLAGDTGELFF

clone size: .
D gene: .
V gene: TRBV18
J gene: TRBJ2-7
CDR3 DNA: TGTGCCAGCTCACCGGCGGGATTCTACGAGCAGTACTTC
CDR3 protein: CASSPAGFYEQYF

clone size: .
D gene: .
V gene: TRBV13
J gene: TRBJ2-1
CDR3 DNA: TGTGCCAGCAGCCCGGGACCTACGAGCTCCTACAATGAGCAGTTCTTC
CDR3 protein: CASSPGPTSSYNEQFF

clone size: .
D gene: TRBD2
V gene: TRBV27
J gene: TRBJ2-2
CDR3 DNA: TGTGCCAGCAGTTTATTAGCGGGAGGAGGTACCGGGGAGCTGTTTTTT
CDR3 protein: CASSLLAGGGTGELFF

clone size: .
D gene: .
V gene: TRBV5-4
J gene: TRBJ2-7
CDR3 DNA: TGTGCCAGCAGCTGGGGGCCAAATCGGGACTACGAGCAGTACTTC
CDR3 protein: CASSWGPNRDYEQYF

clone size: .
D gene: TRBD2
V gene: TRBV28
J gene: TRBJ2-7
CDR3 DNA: TGTGCCAGCATCGAAGGAGCGGGAGCTCAAGAGCAGTACTTC
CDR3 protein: CASIEGAGAQEQYF

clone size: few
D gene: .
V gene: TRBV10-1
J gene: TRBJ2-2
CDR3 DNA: TGCGCCAGCAGCGGGGATAGGACCGGGGAGCTGTTTTTT
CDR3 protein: CASSGDRTGELFF

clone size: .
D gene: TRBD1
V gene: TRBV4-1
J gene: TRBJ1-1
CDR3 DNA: TGCGCCAGCAGCCAAGATAACAGGGGGACTGAAGCTTTCTTT
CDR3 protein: CASSQDNRGTEAFF

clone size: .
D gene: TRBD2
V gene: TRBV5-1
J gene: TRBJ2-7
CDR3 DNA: TGCGCCAGCAGCTTGGTTTCTAGCGGGATACCTTCCTACGAGCAGTACTTC
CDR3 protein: CASSLVSSGIPSYEQYF

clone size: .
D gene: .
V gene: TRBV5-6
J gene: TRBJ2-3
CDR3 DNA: TGTGCCAGCAGCTTGTACAGGGTGTCGGATACGCAGTATTTT
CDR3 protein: CASSLYRVSDTQYF